This T cell receptor (beta chain) was captured in a study of cytomegalovirus exposure and HLA in healthy donors. The CDR3 length is 15 residues. Germline CDR1 reads SGHRS; CDR2 reads YFSETQ. Trimming stripped 7 bases from V and 4 bases from J, with 18 bases between. Study-wide results and limits: A list of 150 or so TCR beta chains associated with cytomegalovirus was given. Segments of the TCR beta V type were, in most cases, productive about 90% or about 30% of the time in an earlier analysis. Some V segments, including TRBV6-2 and TRBV6-3, were excluded as indistinguishable. Reportedly, diagnosis of cytomegalovirus status by the classifier showed high specificity and sensitivity.

With regard to this clone: Antigen unknown.

This PCR relied on a set of 60 Vbeta primers and 13 Jbeta primers. This table comes from immunoSEQ multiplex PCR, and its TCRdb copy is limited to in-frame clones, with some not included. The table lists 200,000 to 250,000 clones, with 0.9% to 1.4% in the top ten. This receptor was identified in a girl aged 2-10 years in good health and CMV-seropositive. V gene TRBV5-1 combines with J gene TRBJ1-3; D is unresolved. Material: PBMCs. The CDR3 nucleotides read TGCGCCAGCTCGTCTCAGGCACCGCCGGGAAACACCATATATTTT. Translating gives CASSSQAPPGNTIYF. Supplemented by reference TRBV5-1 and TRBJ1-3, the full variable domain reads KAGVTQTPRYLIKTRGQQVTLSCSPISGHRSVSWYQQTPGQGLQFLFEYFSETQRNKGNFPGRFSGRQFSNSRSEMNVSTLELGDSALYLCASSSQAPPGNTIYFGEGSWLTVV.